A selection of T cell receptor beta chains follows, all from one sample in a study of T cell repertoires in cytomegalovirus infection. TCRdb ran MiXCR on the reads and lists one entry per CDR3 protein. This sample has fewer than 700,000 distinct CDR3 sequences; roughly 24% occur once, and the top ten carry around 8%. Sequences were obtained from CD8+ T cells from PBMCs. Receptor source: a human donor in good health (CMV status not recorded). Some clones in this sample may be carry-over from other donors' samples. Each CDR3 is given with its conserved first and last residue. Fields, in order: D gene, J gene, V gene, clone size, CDR3 DNA, CDR3 protein. The D gene is left open where the match is weak. The size of a clone is reported for some rows only, either as once, few or many, or as a class for expanded clones.

D: .
J: TRBJ2-5
V: TRBV7-6
size: many
DNA: TGTGCCAGCAGCTTATACCAGAACCAAGAGACCCAGTACTTC
CDR3: CASSLYQNQETQYF

D: TRBD1
J: TRBJ1-1
V: TRBV19
size: few
DNA: TGTGCCAAAGGCATTCCCCCCCCCGGACAGGGTTCCATGAACACTGAAGCTTTCTTT
CDR3: CAKGIPPPGQGSMNTEAFF

D: .
J: TRBJ2-7
V: TRBV25-1
size: few
DNA: TGTGCCAGCAGCTCGGGACAAAGGGTCTACGAGCAGTACTTC
CDR3: CASSSGQRVYEQYF

D: .
J: TRBJ1-2
V: TRBV29-1
size: .
DNA: TGCAGCGACACGACAGCGAACTATGGCTACACCTTC
CDR3: CSDTTANYGYTF

D: .
J: TRBJ1-2
V: TRBV12-3/TRBV12-4
size: few
DNA: TGTGCCAGCAGTTTTGAGGGAGGGCTTTATGGCTACACCTTC
CDR3: CASSFEGGLYGYTF

D: .
J: TRBJ1-5
V: TRBV2
size: .
DNA: TGTGCCAGCAGGGATGTGGCCGGGACGGAAAATTATAGCAATCAGCCCCAGCATTTT
CDR3: CASRDVAGTENYSNQPQHF

D: TRBD1
J: TRBJ1-1
V: TRBV5-1
size: few
DNA: TGCGCCAGCAGCCGACAGGGGTCCTGGACTGAAGCTTTCTTT
CDR3: CASSRQGSWTEAFF

D: TRBD1
J: TRBJ1-1
V: TRBV29-1
size: many
DNA: TGCAGCGTTGAAGATCCCCTCACCTCTGACAGGGCTACTGAAGCTTTCTTT
CDR3: CSVEDPLTSDRATEAFF

D: TRBD1
J: TRBJ2-1
V: TRBV19
size: many
DNA: TGTGCCAGTATGGGACAGGGCCATGAGCAGTTCTTC
CDR3: CASMGQGHEQFF

D: .
J: TRBJ1-3
V: TRBV4-1
size: .
DNA: TGCGCCAGCAGCCAAGAAGGTGGAAAAGGGACCTCTGGAAACACCATATATTTT
CDR3: CASSQEGGKGTSGNTIYF

D: TRBD2
J: TRBJ2-1
V: TRBV12-3/TRBV12-4
size: .
DNA: TGTGCCAGCAGTTCCCCCGGGACTAGCGGGGTCGGTGAGCAGTTCTTC
CDR3: CASSSPGTSGVGEQFF

D: .
J: TRBJ2-1
V: TRBV7-2
size: many
DNA: TGTGCCAGCAGCTTGGCCGACTATAACCGGGATGAGCAGTTCTTC
CDR3: CASSLADYNRDEQFF

D: .
J: TRBJ2-3
V: TRBV27
size: .
DNA: TGTGCCAGCAGTTTAAGTTTGGAGTCCGCAGATACGCAGTATTTT
CDR3: CASSLSLESADTQYF

D: .
J: TRBJ1-2
V: TRBV7-9
size: .
DNA: TGTGCCAGCAGCTTTAATGGCAGGGACTACGGGGGCTACACCTTC
CDR3: CASSFNGRDYGGYTF

D: TRBD1
J: TRBJ1-2
V: TRBV7-2
size: many
DNA: TGTGCCAGCAGCCCTACCCGGACAGGGGACCCCGACCTCTATGGCTACACCTTC
CDR3: CASSPTRTGDPDLYGYTF

D: .
J: TRBJ1-1
V: TRBV4-1
size: few
DNA: TGCGCCAGCAGCCAACCAGTGGTGGGTAACACTGAAGCTTTCTTT
CDR3: CASSQPVVGNTEAFF

D: .
J: TRBJ2-3
V: TRBV7-8
size: few
DNA: TGTGCCAGCAGCTTAGATACGGGGGACCCCACAGATACGCAGTATTTT
CDR3: CASSLDTGDPTDTQYF

D: .
J: TRBJ2-3
V: TRBV7-8
size: many
DNA: TGTGCCAGCAGCTTATTGCGGAGCACAGATACGCAGTATTTT
CDR3: CASSLLRSTDTQYF

D: .
J: TRBJ2-3
V: TRBV15
size: .
DNA: TGTGCCACCAGCGGGGAAGGGGATACGCAGTATTTT
CDR3: CATSGEGDTQYF

D: .
J: TRBJ2-1
V: TRBV19
size: few
DNA: TGTGCCAGTAAGGACCTCTCCTACAATGAGCAGTTCTTC
CDR3: CASKDLSYNEQFF

D: .
J: TRBJ1-2
V: TRBV10-2
size: few
DNA: TGCGCCAGCAGTGAGTGGGTCGGGTATGGCTACACCTTC
CDR3: CASSEWVGYGYTF

D: TRBD1
J: TRBJ1-2
V: TRBV7-9
size: .
DNA: TGTGCCAGCAGGTCGGGACAGGCAGGCGGCTACACCTTC
CDR3: CASRSGQAGGYTF

D: TRBD2
J: TRBJ2-3
V: TRBV7-2
size: many
DNA: TGTGCCAGCAGCTTGGCAGGACTAGCGGGGACAATCACAAATACGCAGTATTTT
CDR3: CASSLAGLAGTITNTQYF

D: .
J: TRBJ1-1
V: TRBV19
size: many
DNA: TGTGCCAGTAGTCCCCTGGCGGGACGGATGAACACTGAAGCTTTCTTT
CDR3: CASSPLAGRMNTEAFF

D: TRBD1
J: TRBJ2-2
V: TRBV7-8
size: few
DNA: TGTGCCACCCAAAGGTTAAGGGGGCTGAACACCGGGGAGCTGTTTTTT
CDR3: CATQRLRGLNTGELFF

D: .
J: TRBJ1-4
V: TRBV28
size: .
DNA: TGTGCCAGCAGTTTATGGGGAGATGAAAAACTGTTTTTT
CDR3: CASSLWGDEKLFF

D: .
J: TRBJ1-1
V: TRBV12-3/TRBV12-4
size: few
DNA: TGTGCCAGCAGTTTCGTGGGGCTTGAAGCTTTCTTT
CDR3: CASSFVGLEAFF

D: .
J: TRBJ2-1
V: TRBV29-1
size: .
DNA: TGCAGCGTGAAAGAAGACAATGAGCAGTTCTTC
CDR3: CSVKEDNEQFF

D: .
J: TRBJ2-5
V: TRBV6-5
size: few
DNA: TGTGCCAGCAGTTACTCGGGCGTGCAGACCCAGTACTTC
CDR3: CASSYSGVQTQYF

D: .
J: TRBJ2-2
V: TRBV14
size: few
DNA: TGTGCCAGCAGTCGATGGATCGTCGGGGGGCGCGGCACCGGGGAGCTGTTTTTT
CDR3: CASSRWIVGGRGTGELFF

D: .
J: TRBJ2-1
V: TRBV6-2/TRBV6-3
size: .
DNA: TGTGCCAGCACCCTCGTGGCAGGGAGAAATGAGCAGTTCTTC
CDR3: CASTLVAGRNEQFF

D: .
J: TRBJ1-1
V: TRBV10-3
size: few
DNA: TGTGCCATCAGATCCGGACAGTTGAACACTGAAGCTTTCTTT
CDR3: CAIRSGQLNTEAFF

D: .
J: TRBJ2-2
V: TRBV20-1
size: .
DNA: TGCAGTGCTAAGGCAAACACCGGGGAGCTGTTTTTT
CDR3: CSAKANTGELFF

D: TRBD2
J: TRBJ2-3
V: TRBV25-1
size: .
DNA: TGTGCCAGCAGTGAATTCTTCTCGACTAGCGGGGGGGCCTACGGCGCAGATACGCAGTATTTT
CDR3: CASSEFFSTSGGAYGADTQYF

D: .
J: TRBJ2-3
V: TRBV7-6
size: many
DNA: TGTGCCAGCAGCTTAGGTTGGGTAAGAGGCAGCACAGATACGCAGTATTTT
CDR3: CASSLGWVRGSTDTQYF

D: .
J: TRBJ1-6
V: TRBV11-2
size: .
DNA: TGTGCCAGCAGCGTTGCCCCCTATAATTCACCCCTCCACTTT
CDR3: CASSVAPYNSPLHF

D: .
J: TRBJ2-1
V: TRBV6-1
size: .
DNA: TGTGCCAGCAAATCCGGACACGATGAGCAGTTCTTC
CDR3: CASKSGHDEQFF

D: .
J: TRBJ2-3
V: TRBV18
size: many
DNA: TGTGCCAGCTCACCACCCTACACAGATACGCAGTATTTT
CDR3: CASSPPYTDTQYF

D: .
J: TRBJ1-5
V: TRBV10-2
size: .
DNA: TGCGCCAGCAGTGAGCGCGAAGGGGCGGGGACTCTGCCCCAGCATTTT
CDR3: CASSEREGAGTLPQHF

D: .
J: TRBJ2-1
V: TRBV29-1
size: few
DNA: TGCAGCGTTGTGGAGGGGAGGAATGAGCAGTTCTTC
CDR3: CSVVEGRNEQFF

D: .
J: TRBJ1-6
V: TRBV20-1
size: few
DNA: TGCAGTGCTAGAGAGGAGTTTAGTACGGGACTTAATTCACCCCTCCACTTT
CDR3: CSAREEFSTGLNSPLHF

D: .
J: TRBJ1-3
V: TRBV6-1
size: .
DNA: TGTGCCAGCAGTTTGGCCCTCTCTGGAAACACCATATATTTT
CDR3: CASSLALSGNTIYF

D: .
J: TRBJ1-1
V: TRBV6-2/TRBV6-3
size: .
DNA: TGTGCCAGCCGTGAGGGGACAACGAACACTGAAGCTTTCTTT
CDR3: CASREGTTNTEAFF

D: TRBD2
J: TRBJ2-3
V: TRBV2
size: few
DNA: TGTGCCAGCAGTGAATCTATCGGGGGGGCCCGAAATACGCAGTATTTT
CDR3: CASSESIGGARNTQYF